This TCR beta chain appears in the sequencing data of a study of metastatic and nonmetastatic thyroid tumors. Patients had received no treatment of any kind before thyroid surgery. Findings and caveats of the study: Malignant tumors reportedly showed significantly higher TCR beta diversity than benign nodules in both blood and tumor.

CDR3 length: 14 amino acids. From germline, CDR1 is MDHEN and CDR2 SYDVKM. V lost 7 bases, J lost 3 bases, and 16 bases lay in between. This clone is classed as medium-sized. No antigen is known for it. MiXCR was used by TCRdb to re-call the PCR reads. The sample contains about 11,000 clones, about 31% of which appear only once. This chain links TRBV28 with TRBJ2-7; D not certain. The receptor was derived from a female donor with papillary thyroid cancer or a benign thyroid nodule (not recorded which). Some clones in this sample may be carry-over from other donors' samples. Sequencing input: tumor tissue. Here the CDR3 reads CASTSSGYDYEQYF. DNA of the CDR3: TGTGCCAGCACCTCATCCGGATATGACTACGAGCAGTACTTC. The entire variable domain, with the rest obtained from reference TRBV28 and TRBJ2-7, is as follows: DVKVTQSSRYLVKRTGEKVFLECVQDMDHENMFWYRQDPGLGLRLIYFSYDVKMKEKGDIPEGYSVSREKKERFSLILESASTNQTSMYLCASTSSGYDYEQYFGPGTRLTVT.